This T cell receptor beta chain was identified in a study of T cell changes during pregnancy in multiple sclerosis. Clones were read by immunoSEQ multiplex PCR, and TCRdb kept only the in-frame ones, dropping some. This repertoire shows 60,000 to 70,000 clones, over 80% found once; its top ten account for around 2.8%. The germline V gene has CDR1 SGHAT and CDR2 FQNNGV. V dropped 8 bases and J dropped 6; count of bases not matched to a gene: 4. This CDR3 region has 13 residues. The V gene is TRBV11-2, the J gene TRBJ2-2, with 9 bases identical to TRBD1. The sequence came from a female donor in good health, enrolled as a control in a pregnancy study. This specimen consisted of peripheral blood, obtained in the second trimester of pregnancy. The CDR3 DNA is TGTGCCAGCCGAGGGACAGGGCCCGGGGAGCTGTTTTTT. This sequence encodes CASRGTGPGELFF.